Presented here are 21 T cell receptor beta chains from one specimen sequenced in a study of T cell responses to AZD1222 COVID-19 vaccine. Produced via immunoSEQ multiplex PCR; TCRdb's table is partial and in-frame only. The repertoire holds 100,000 or so clones, with 65% to 90% as singletons. The material was peripheral blood, obtained on day 0 of AZD1222 vaccination. The receptors here all came from an adult in good health.

The genes are TRBV12-5 and TRBJ2-2; TRBD1 might be the D (5 bases). The germline V gene encodes CDR1 LGHNT and CDR2 FRNRAP. V shed 0 bases and J shed 5 bases, with 13 bases lying between them. This CDR3 has 16 amino acids. In DNA, the CDR3 is TGTGCTAGTGGTTTGGTACAAGGGGTGGTTACCGGGGAGCTGTTTTTT. Protein product: CASGLVQGVVTGELFF.

This chain uses TRBV12-3 or TRBV12-4 with TRBJ2-3; D not certain. This CDR3 is built from 12 residues. Trimming took 3 bases from V and 3 from J, leaving 4 bases between them. CDR3 nucleotide sequence: TGTGCCAGCAGTTTGGTGACAGATACGCAGTATTTT. Protein product: CASSLVTDTQYF.

The chain joins TRBV7-2 to TRBJ2-6; D not certain. The CDR3 has 15 residues. Trimming pared 6 bases from V and 0 bases from J, leaving 9 bases between. Looked up from germline, CDR1 is SGHTA and CDR2 is FQGNSA. CDR3 residues: CASSSVTSGANVLTF. CDR3 DNA: TGTGCCAGCAGTTCAGTGACCTCTGGGGCCAACGTCCTGACTTTC. Full variable domain (remainder filled in from reference TRBV7-2 and TRBJ2-6): GAGVSQSPSNKVTEKGKDVELRCDPISGHTALYWYRQSLGQGLEFLIYFQGNSAPDKSGLPSDRFSAERTGGSVSTLTIQRTQQEDSAVYLCASSSVTSGANVLTFGAGSRLTVL.

The gene calls are TRBV7-2 and TRBJ2-7; D remains ambiguous. Germline CDR1 is SGHTA and CDR2 is FQGNSA. V was cut by 1 base and J by 2 bases, with 9 bases left in between. The CDR3 loop spans 14 amino acids. The CDR3 spells CASSLGSKPYEQYF. The CDR3, as DNA: TGTGCCAGCAGCTTAGGCTCCAAACCCTACGAGCAGTACTTC. The full variable domain, rest sourced from reference TRBV7-2 and TRBJ2-7, is GAGVSQSPSNKVTEKGKDVELRCDPISGHTALYWYRQSLGQGLEFLIYFQGNSAPDKSGLPSDRFSAERTGGSVSTLTIQRTQQEDSAVYLCASSLGSKPYEQYFGPGTRLTVT.

This sequence joins TRBV5-6 and TRBJ1-1; D unresolved. The CDR3 spans 12 residues. CDR1 and CDR2 (germline): SGHDT, YYEEEE. V was pared by 1 base and J by 2 bases, with 3 bases between. The CDR3 sequence: CASSLFNTEAFF. DNA of the CDR3: TGTGCCAGCAGCTTGTTTAACACTGAAGCTTTCTTT.

This clone was seen only a few times. The chain uses TRBV11-3 and TRBJ2-3, with D possibly matching TRBD1 (6 bases). The CDR3 consists of 15 residues. Germline loops: CDR1 SGHNT, CDR2 YENEEA. V lost 2 bases and J lost 5, with 14 bases in between. CDR3 DNA sequence: TGTGCCAGCAGCTTATCTCCTGGGGGCATAGATACGCAGTATTTT. This translates into CASSLSPGGIDTQYF.

The chain carries TRBV27 and TRBJ2-7, with 7 bases identical to TRBD2. V gave up 4 bases and J gave up 0 bases; unmatched junction bases: 3. This CDR3 region has 14 residues. The germline V gene has CDR1 MNHEY and CDR2 SMNVEV (reference sequence). DNA for the CDR3: TGTGCCAGCAGTTCCGGGACTAACTCCTACGAGCAGTACTTC. Translating it yields CASSSGTNSYEQYF.

CDR3 coding DNA: TGTGCCAGCAGCTTGGTCGGCGAGGGAAACACCATATATTTT. Translation: CASSLVGEGNTIYF. The chain recombines TRBV11-3 with TRBJ1-3; D call uncertain. Germline CDR1 SGHNT, CDR2 YENEEA. The V and J ends lost 3 bases and 4 bases respectively, with 10 bases between them. There are 14 residues in the CDR3.

This clone was counted once. The chain carries TRBV11-2 and TRBJ1-2; D remains ambiguous. The CDR3 extends over 12 amino acids. Germline assignment: CDR1 SGHAT and CDR2 FQNNGV. The V and J ends lost 7 bases and 4 bases respectively, with 10 bases between them. This CDR3 is CASNLAGYGYTF. The CDR3 coding sequence is TGTGCCAGCAACTTGGCAGGCTATGGCTACACCTTC.

The chain is built from TRBV4-1 and TRBJ2-2; D remains ambiguous. V lost 2 bases to trimming and J lost 0 bases, with 1 base between them. Germline V gives CDR1 MGHRA, CDR2 YSYEKL. The CDR3 totals 13 residues. The DNA for the CDR3 is TGCGCCAGCAGCCAACCGAACACCGGGGAGCTGTTTTTT. It yields the protein CASSQPNTGELFF.

The rearrangement joins TRBV9 to TRBJ1-1; a weak D match, TRBD1 (5 bases). Trimming removed 1 base at V and 7 bases at J, with 14 bases between. The CDR3 has 14 residues. Germline V gives CDR1 SGDLS, CDR2 YYNGEE. CDR3 loop: CASSVTGDRGEAFF. The CDR3 nucleotides are TGTGCCAGCAGCGTAACGGGGGATCGGGGTGAAGCTTTCTTT.

V is TRBV18 and J is TRBJ1-4; TRBD1 matches at 8 bases. The germline V gene encodes CDR1 KGHSH and CDR2 LQKENI. The V gene end was trimmed by 1 base and the J gene end by 0 bases; junction bases not matched to a gene: 7. The CDR3 contains 18 residues. CDR3 sequence: CASSPRVAGGATNEKLFF. The CDR3 DNA is TGTGCCAGCTCACCACGGGTCGCAGGGGGCGCAACTAATGAAAAACTGTTTTTT.

CDR3 coding DNA: TGTGCCAGCAGCTTAGCTGGCGGGAGGGCCCACGAGCAGTACTTC. Translated, it gives CASSLAGGRAHEQYF. J is TRBJ2-7 and V is TRBV7-2, with TRBD2 matching 9 bases. Germline assignment: CDR1 SGHTA and CDR2 FQGNSA. This CDR3 spans 15 amino acids. V was pared by 0 bases and J by 5 bases, with 5 bases of the junction left unmatched.

This chain uses TRBV19 with TRBJ2-1; TRBD2 aligns across 12 bases. V was clipped by 4 bases and J by 4 bases; unmatched bases: 17. The CDR3 has 20 residues. The germline gives CDR1 LNHDA, CDR2 SQIVND (reference sequence). CDR3 region: CASSTEGLAGSSYYYNEQFF. CDR3 nucleotide sequence: TGTGCCAGTAGTACTGAAGGACTAGCGGGGAGCTCCTACTATTACAATGAGCAGTTCTTC.

The chain employs TRBV19 and TRBJ1-3; D call uncertain. CDR3 length: 15 residues. From germline, CDR1 is LNHDA and CDR2 SQIVND (reference sequence). Trimming took off 5 bases at V and 2 bases at J, with 13 bases between the two ends. The CDR3, as DNA: TGTGCCAGTAGTCCCCGGACTTTTACTGGAAACACCATATATTTT. Amino acid sequence: CASSPRTFTGNTIYF.

The rearrangement links TRBV27 to TRBJ2-1; either TRBD1 or TRBD2 may supply D (5 bases each). Germline CDR1 reads MNHEY; CDR2 reads SMNVEV (reference sequence). This CDR3 has 16 amino acids. Trimming pared 6 bases from V and 7 bases from J, leaving 22 bases between. The chain's CDR3 is CASRGSGTASWNEQFF. CDR3 in DNA: TGTGCCAGCAGGGGGTCCGGGACGGCGTCATGGAATGAGCAGTTCTTC.

The count of this clone is one. This rearrangement joins TRBV18 to TRBJ1-4, with TRBD1 matching 10 bases. The CDR3 has 15 amino acids. Germline values: CDR1 KGHSH, CDR2 LQKENI. Trimming took 0 bases from V and 7 from J; bases not matched to a gene: 2. CDR3 sequence reads: CASSPPGQGSEKLFF. CDR3 DNA: TGTGCCAGCTCACCACCGGGACAGGGGAGTGAAAAACTGTTTTTT.

The CDR3, as DNA: TGTGCCATCACCTCGTCGTTGGACACTAACTATGGCTACACCTTC. Translated: CAITSSLDTNYGYTF. The chain joins TRBV10-3 to TRBJ1-2; D possibly corresponds to TRBD1 (5 bases). Germline CDR1 is ENHRY and CDR2 is SYGVKD. This CDR3 comprises 15 residues. Deletions cut 7 bases from V and 0 bases from J, with 15 bases between.

The CDR3 bases are TGTGCCAGCAGCCAAGTCGGTCCGAGCTCCTACGAGCAGTACTTC. Its protein is CASSQVGPSSYEQYF. The chain uses TRBV14 and TRBJ2-7; D call uncertain. Trimming removed 1 base from V and 0 bases from J, with 10 bases in between. Looked up from germline, CDR1 is SGHDN and CDR2 is FVKESK. The CDR3 runs 15 residues.

The chain employs TRBV15 and TRBJ2-7, with 7 nucleotides matching TRBD1. CDR1 and CDR2 from the germline V gene are LNHNV and YYDKDF (reference sequence). The junction had 6 bases not matched to a gene; V was cut back by 0 bases and J by 4 bases. CDR3 length: 15 residues. The CDR3, as DNA: TGTGCCACCAGCAGAGATAAAGGGGGCTTGTACGAGCAGTACTTC. Translation: CATSRDKGGLYEQYF. Full variable domain (missing parts from reference TRBV15 and TRBJ2-7): DAMVIQNPRYQVTQFGKPVTLSCSQTLNHNVMYWYQQKSSQAPKLLFHYYDKDFNNEADTPDNFQSRRPNTSFCFLDIRSPGLGDTAMYLCATSRDKGGLYEQYFGPGTRLTVT.

The gene calls are TRBV6-1 and TRBJ1-1; the D is unclear. Trimming pared 0 bases from V and 2 bases from J, leaving 7 bases between. The CDR3 covers 14 residues. Germline assignment: CDR1 MNHNS and CDR2 SASEGT. The CDR3, as DNA: TGTGCCAGCAGTGAAGCAGGGTCCAACACTGAAGCTTTCTTT. Protein: CASSEAGSNTEAFF.